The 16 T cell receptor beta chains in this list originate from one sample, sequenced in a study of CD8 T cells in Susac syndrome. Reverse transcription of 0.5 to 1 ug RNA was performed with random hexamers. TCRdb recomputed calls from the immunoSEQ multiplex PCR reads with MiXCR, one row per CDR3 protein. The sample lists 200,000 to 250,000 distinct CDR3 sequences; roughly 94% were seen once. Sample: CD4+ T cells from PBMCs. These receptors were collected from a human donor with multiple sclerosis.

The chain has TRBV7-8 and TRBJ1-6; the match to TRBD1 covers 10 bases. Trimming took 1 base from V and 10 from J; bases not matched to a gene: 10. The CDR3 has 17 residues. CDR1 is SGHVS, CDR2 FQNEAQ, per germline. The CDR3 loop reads CASSLGQGATVGSPLHF. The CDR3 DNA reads TGTGCCAGCAGCTTAGGACAGGGGGCCACCGTCGGATCACCCCTCCACTTT. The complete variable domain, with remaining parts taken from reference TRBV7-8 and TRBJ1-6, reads GAGVSQSPRYKVAKRGQDVALRCDPISGHVSLFWYQQALGQGPEFLTYFQNEAQLDKSGLPSDRFFAERPEGSVSTLKIQRTQQEDSAVYLCASSLGQGATVGSPLHFGNGTRLTVT.

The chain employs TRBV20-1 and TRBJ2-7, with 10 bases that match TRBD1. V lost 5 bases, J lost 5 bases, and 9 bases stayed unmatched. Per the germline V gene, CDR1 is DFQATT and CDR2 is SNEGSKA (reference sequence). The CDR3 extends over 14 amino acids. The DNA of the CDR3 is TGCAGTGCTCTTCCGGGACAGGGGCTCGACGAGCAGTACTTC. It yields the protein CSALPGQGLDEQYF.

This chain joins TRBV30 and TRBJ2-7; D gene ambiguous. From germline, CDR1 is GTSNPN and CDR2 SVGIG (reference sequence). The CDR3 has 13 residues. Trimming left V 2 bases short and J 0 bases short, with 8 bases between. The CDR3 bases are TGTGCCTGGAGTAGGCAGAGCTCCTACGAGCAGTACGTC. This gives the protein CAWSRQSSYEQYV.

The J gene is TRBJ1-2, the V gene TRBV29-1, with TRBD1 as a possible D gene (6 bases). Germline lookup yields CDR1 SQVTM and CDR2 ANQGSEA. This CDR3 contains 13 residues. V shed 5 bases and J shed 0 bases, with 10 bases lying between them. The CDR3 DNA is TGCAGCGTTTTAGACAGGTCTAACTATGGCTACACCTTC. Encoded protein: CSVLDRSNYGYTF.

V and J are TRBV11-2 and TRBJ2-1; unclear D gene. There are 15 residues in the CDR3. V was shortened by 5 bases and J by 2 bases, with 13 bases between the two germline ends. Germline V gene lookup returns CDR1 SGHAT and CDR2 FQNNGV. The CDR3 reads CASSDGLGAYNEQFF. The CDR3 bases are TGTGCCAGCAGCGACGGCCTTGGCGCCTACAATGAGCAGTTCTTC.

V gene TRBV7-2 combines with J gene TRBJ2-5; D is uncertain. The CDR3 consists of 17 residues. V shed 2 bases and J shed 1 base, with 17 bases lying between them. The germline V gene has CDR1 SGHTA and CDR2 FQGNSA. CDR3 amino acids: CASSLRVAGRFQETQYF. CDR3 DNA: TGTGCCAGCAGCTTACGTGTGGCAGGCAGATTCCAAGAGACCCAGTACTTC.

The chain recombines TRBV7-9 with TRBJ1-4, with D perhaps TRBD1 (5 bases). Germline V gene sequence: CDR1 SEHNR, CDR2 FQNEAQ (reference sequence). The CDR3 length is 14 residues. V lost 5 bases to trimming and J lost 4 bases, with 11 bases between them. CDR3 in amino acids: CASSPTDGNEKLFF. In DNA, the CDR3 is TGTGCCAGCAGCCCGACAGATGGTAATGAAAAACTGTTTTTT.

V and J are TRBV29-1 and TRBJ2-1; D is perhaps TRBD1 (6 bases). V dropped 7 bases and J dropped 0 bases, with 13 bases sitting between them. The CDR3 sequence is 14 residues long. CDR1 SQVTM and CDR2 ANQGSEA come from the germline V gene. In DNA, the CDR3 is TGCAGCGGATCGACAGGAAGCTCCTACAATGAGCAGTTCTTC. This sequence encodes CSGSTGSSYNEQFF.

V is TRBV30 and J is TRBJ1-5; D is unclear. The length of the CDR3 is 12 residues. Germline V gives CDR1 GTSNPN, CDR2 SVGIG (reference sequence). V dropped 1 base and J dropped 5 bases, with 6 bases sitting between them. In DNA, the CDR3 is TGTGCCTGGAGTGAAGTTGATCAGCCCCAGCATTTT. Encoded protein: CAWSEVDQPQHF.

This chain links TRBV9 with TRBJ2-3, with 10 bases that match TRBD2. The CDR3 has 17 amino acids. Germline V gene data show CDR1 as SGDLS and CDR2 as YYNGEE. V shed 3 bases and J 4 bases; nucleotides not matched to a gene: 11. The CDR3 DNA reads TGTGCCAGCAGCGCCATGATAAGCGGGGGGGCCGCAGATACGCAGTATTTT. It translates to CASSAMISGGAADTQYF. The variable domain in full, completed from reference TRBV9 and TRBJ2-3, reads DSGVTQTPKHLITATGQRVTLRCSPRSGDLSVYWYQQSLDQGLQFLIQYYNGEERAKGNILERFSAQQFPDLHSELNLSSLELGDSALYFCASSAMISGGAADTQYFGPGTRLTVL.

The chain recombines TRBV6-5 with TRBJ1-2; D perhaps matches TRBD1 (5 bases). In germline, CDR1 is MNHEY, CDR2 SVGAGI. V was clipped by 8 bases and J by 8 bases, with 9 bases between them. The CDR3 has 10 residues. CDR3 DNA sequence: TGTGCCAGCCGGCGGGACGGCTACACCTTC. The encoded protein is CASRRDGYTF.

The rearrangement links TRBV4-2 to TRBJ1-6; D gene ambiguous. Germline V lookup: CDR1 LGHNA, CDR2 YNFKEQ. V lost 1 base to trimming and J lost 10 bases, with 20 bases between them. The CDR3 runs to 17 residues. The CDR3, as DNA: TGTGCCAGCAGCCAAGGATCCAGGACCAGGATCGGATCACCCCTCCACTTT. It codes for CASSQGSRTRIGSPLHF.

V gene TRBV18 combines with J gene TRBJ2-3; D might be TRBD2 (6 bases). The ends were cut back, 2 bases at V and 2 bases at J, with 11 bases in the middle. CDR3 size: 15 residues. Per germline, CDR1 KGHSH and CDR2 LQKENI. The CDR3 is CASSPTGDLTDTQYF. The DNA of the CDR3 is TGTGCCAGCTCACCAACGGGGGACCTCACAGATACGCAGTATTTT.

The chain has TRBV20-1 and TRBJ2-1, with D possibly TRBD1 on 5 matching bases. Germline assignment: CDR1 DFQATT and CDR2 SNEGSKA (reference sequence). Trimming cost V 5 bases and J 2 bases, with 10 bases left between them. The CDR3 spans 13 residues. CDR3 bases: TGCAGTGCTGGTGGGGCAGCCTACAATGAGCAGTTCTTC. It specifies CSAGGAAYNEQFF.

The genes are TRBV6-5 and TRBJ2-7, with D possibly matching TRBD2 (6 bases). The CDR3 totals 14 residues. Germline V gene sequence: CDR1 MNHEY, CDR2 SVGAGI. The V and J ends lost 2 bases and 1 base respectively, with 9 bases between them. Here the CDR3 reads CASSYDRGSYEQYF. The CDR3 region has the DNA TGTGCCAGCAGTTACGACCGGGGGTCCTACGAGCAGTACTTC.

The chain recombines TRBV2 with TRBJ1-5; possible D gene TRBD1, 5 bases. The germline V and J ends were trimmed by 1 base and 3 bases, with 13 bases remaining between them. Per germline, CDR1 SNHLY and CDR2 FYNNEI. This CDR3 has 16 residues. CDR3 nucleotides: TGTGCCAGCAGTGAAGATAATCGAGGGGCCAATCAGCCCCAGCATTTT. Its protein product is CASSEDNRGANQPQHF.